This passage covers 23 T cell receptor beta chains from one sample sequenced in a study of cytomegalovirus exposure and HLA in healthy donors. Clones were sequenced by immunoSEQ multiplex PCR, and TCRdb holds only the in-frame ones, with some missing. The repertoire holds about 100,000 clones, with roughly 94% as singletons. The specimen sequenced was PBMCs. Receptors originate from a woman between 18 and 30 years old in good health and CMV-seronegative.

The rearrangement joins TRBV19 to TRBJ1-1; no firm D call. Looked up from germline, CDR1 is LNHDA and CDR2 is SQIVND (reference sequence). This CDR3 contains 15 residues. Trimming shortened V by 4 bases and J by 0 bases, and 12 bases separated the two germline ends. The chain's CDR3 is CASSRYARVNTEAFF. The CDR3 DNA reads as TGTGCCAGTAGTAGATATGCACGCGTGAACACTGAAGCTTTCTTT.

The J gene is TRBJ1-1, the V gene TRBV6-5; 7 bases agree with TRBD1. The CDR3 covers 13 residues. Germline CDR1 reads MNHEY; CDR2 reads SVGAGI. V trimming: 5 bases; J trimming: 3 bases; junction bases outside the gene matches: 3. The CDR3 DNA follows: TGTGCCAGCAGTCTTACAGGGGACACTGAAGCTTTCTTT. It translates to CASSLTGDTEAFF.

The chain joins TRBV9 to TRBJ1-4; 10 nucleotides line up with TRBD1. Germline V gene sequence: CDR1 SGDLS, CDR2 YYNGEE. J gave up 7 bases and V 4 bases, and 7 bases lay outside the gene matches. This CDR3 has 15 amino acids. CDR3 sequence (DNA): TGTGCCAGCAGCCCAGAGGGACAGGGGACTGAAAAACTGTTTTTT. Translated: CASSPEGQGTEKLFF. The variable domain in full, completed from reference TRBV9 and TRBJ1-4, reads DSGVTQTPKHLITATGQRVTLRCSPRSGDLSVYWYQQSLDQGLQFLIQYYNGEERAKGNILERFSAQQFPDLHSELNLSSLELGDSALYFCASSPEGQGTEKLFFGSGTQLSVL.

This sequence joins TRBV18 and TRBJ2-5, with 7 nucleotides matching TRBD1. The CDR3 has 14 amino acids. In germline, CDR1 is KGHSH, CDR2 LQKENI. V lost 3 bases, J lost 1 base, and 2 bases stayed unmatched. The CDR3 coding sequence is TGTGCCAGCTCACCGAACAGGGGCCAAGAGACCCAGTACTTC. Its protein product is CASSPNRGQETQYF.

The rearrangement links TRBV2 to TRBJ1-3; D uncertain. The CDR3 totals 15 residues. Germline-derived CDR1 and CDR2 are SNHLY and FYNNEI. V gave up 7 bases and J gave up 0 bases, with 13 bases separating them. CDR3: CASTVDLYSGNTIYF. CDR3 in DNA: TGTGCCAGCACGGTTGACTTGTACTCTGGAAACACCATATATTTT. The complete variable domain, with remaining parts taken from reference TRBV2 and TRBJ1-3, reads EPEVTQTPSHQVTQMGQEVILRCVPISNHLYFYWYRQILGQKVEFLVSFYNNEISEKSEIFDDQFSVERPDGSNFTLKIRSTKLEDSAMYFCASTVDLYSGNTIYFGEGSWLTVV.

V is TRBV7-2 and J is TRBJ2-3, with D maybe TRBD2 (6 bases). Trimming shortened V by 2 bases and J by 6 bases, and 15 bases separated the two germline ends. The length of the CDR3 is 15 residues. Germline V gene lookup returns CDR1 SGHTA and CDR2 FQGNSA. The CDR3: CASSLSSAQRDTQYF. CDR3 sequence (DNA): TGTGCCAGCAGCTTATCTAGCGCCCAGCGGGATACGCAGTATTTT.

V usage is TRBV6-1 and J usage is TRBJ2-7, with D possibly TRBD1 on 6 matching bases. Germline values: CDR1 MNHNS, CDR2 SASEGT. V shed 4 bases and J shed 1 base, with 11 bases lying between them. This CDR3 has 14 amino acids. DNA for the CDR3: TGTGCCAGCAGTGCAGACAGGCTTTCCTACGAGCAGTACTTC. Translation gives CASSADRLSYEQYF.

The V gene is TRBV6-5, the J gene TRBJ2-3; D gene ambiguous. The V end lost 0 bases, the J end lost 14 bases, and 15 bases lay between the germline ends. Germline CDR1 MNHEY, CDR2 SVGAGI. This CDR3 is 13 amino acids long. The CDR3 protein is CASSYSSDRARYF. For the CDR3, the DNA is TGTGCCAGCAGTTACTCGAGCGACCGAGCGCGGTATTTT.

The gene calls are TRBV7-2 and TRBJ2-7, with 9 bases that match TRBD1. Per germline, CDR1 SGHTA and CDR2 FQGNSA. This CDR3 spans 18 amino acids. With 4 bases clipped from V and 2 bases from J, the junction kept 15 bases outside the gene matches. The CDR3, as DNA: TGTGCCAGCAGCTCCCAACAAGGTGGGACAGGGAGTACCTACGAGCAGTACTTC. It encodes CASSSQQGGTGSTYEQYF.

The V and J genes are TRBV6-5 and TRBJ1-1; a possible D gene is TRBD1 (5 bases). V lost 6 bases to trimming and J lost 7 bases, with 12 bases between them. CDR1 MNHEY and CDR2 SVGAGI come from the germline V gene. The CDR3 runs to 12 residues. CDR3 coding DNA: TGTGCCAGCAGCCTTCAGGGCGATGAAGCTTTCTTT. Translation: CASSLQGDEAFF.

The CDR3 bases are TGTGCCAGCAGCTTTGGCTTTAATGAAAAACTGTTTTTT. This gives the protein CASSFGFNEKLFF. The chain combines TRBV7-8 with TRBJ1-4; D unclear. The V end was cut by 3 bases, the J end by 4 bases, with 6 bases between. The CDR3 has 13 amino acids. The germline V gene has CDR1 SGHVS and CDR2 FQNEAQ.

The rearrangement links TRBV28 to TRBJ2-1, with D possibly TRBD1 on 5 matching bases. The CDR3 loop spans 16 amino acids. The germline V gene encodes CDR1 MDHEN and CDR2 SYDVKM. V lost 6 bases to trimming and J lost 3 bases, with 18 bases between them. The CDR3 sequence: CASSLYDRSLYNEQFF. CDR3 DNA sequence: TGTGCCAGCAGCCTCTATGACAGATCTCTCTACAATGAGCAGTTCTTC. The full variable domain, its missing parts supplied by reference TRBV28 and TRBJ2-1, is DVKVTQSSRYLVKRTGEKVFLECVQDMDHENMFWYRQDPGLGLRLIYFSYDVKMKEKGDIPEGYSVSREKKERFSLILESASTNQTSMYLCASSLYDRSLYNEQFFGPGTRLTVL.

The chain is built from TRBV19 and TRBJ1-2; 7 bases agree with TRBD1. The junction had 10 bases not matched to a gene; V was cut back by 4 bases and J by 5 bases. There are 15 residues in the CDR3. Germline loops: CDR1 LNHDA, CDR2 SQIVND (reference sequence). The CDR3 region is CASSKGQYQSYGYTF. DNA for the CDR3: TGTGCCAGTAGTAAGGGACAGTATCAGTCGTATGGCTACACCTTC.

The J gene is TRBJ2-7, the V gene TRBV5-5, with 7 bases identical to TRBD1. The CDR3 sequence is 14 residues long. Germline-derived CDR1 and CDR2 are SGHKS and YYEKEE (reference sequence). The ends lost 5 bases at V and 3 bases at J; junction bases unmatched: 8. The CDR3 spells CASSYRQGSYEQYF. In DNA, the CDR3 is TGTGCCAGCAGTTACCGACAGGGCAGCTACGAGCAGTACTTC.

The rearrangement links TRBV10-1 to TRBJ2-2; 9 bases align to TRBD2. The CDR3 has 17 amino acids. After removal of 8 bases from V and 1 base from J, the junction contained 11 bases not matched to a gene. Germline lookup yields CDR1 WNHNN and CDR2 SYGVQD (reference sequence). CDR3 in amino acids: CASDRLAAGMNTGELFF. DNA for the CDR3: TGCGCCAGCGACAGACTAGCGGCGGGGATGAACACCGGGGAGCTGTTTTTT.

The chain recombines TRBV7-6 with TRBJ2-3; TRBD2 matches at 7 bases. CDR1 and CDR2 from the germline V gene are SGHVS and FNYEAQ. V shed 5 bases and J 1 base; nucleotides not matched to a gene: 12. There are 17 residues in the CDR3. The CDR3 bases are TGTGCCAGCAGCATGGGAGGCATTGCGGGGGGCACAGATACGCAGTATTTT. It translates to CASSMGGIAGGTDTQYF.

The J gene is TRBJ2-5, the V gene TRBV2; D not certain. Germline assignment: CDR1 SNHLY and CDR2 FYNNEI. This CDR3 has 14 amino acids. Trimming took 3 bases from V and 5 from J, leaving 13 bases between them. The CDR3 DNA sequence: TGTGCCAGCAGTGACCGGCCCTTGCGGGAGACCCAGTACTTC. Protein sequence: CASSDRPLRETQYF.

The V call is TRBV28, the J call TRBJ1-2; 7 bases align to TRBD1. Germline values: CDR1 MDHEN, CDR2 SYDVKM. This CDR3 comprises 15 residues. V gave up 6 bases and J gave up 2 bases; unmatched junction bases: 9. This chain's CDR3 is CASSSAQGGNYGYTF. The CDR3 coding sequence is TGTGCCAGCAGCTCGGCCCAGGGGGGAAACTATGGCTACACCTTC.

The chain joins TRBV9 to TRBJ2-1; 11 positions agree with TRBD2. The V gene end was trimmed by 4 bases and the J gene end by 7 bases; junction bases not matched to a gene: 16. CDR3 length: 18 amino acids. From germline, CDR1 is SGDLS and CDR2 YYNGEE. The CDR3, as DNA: TGTGCCAGCAGCCCTACCCTCCTCTTAGCGGGAGGGCCGAATGAGCAGTTCTTC. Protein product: CASSPTLLLAGGPNEQFF.

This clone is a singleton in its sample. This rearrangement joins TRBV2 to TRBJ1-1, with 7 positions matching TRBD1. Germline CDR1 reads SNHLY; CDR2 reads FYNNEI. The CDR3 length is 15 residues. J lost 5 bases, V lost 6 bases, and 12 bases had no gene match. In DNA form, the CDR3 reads TGTGCCAGCAGAATAGCAGGGGGACGAAATACTGAAGCTTTCTTT. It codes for CASRIAGGRNTEAFF.

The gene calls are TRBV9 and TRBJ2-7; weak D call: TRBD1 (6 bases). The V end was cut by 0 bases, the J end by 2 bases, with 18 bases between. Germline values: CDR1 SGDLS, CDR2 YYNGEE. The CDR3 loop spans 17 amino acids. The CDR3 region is CASSVGLTGRDTYEQYF. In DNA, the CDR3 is TGTGCCAGCAGCGTAGGGCTCACTGGTCGGGACACCTACGAGCAGTACTTC.

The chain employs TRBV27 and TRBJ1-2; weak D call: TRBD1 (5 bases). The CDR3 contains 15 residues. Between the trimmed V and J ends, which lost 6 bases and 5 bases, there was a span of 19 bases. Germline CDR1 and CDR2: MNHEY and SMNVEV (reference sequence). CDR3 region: CASRPDGARGYGYTF. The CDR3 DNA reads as TGTGCCAGCAGACCCGACGGGGCGCGGGGTTATGGCTACACCTTC.

The DNA of the CDR3 is TGTGCCTGGAGTATCGGGTATCTTGGAAACACCATATATTTT. Amino acids: CAWSIGYLGNTIYF. This rearrangement joins TRBV30 to TRBJ1-3; D is ambiguous. The CDR3 contains 14 residues. The germline CDR1 and CDR2 sequences are GTSNPN and SVGIG (reference sequence). With 2 bases removed from V and 3 bases from J, the gap between germline ends came to 11 bases.